These 25 T cell receptor beta chains share one sample of origin, sequenced in a study of T cells in localized non-small cell lung cancer (dated by TCRdb to the early 2020s). Libraries were constructed by the immunoSEQ multiplex PCR assay. This immuneACCESS table, as held by TCRdb, lists in-frame sequences with V and J called but not all clones. Of the missing ones, under half trace to an unresolved V gene in checked studies; the others have no known cause. This sample comprises approximately 1,500 clones, approximately 21% of them detected only once. Approximately 12% of the sample is taken by the ten largest. Specimen: lung tumor tissue, collected before any cancer treatment. The receptors stem from a male donor at least 60 years old with stage I lung adenocarcinoma.

V is TRBV18 and J is TRBJ2-3; the match to TRBD1 covers 8 bases. V gave up 3 bases and J gave up 4 bases; unmatched junction bases: 3. CDR1 is KGHSH, CDR2 LQKENI, per germline. CDR3 length equals 14 residues. The CDR3, as DNA: TGTGCCAGCTCACCTGGACAGGGCCCAGATACGCAGTATTTT. As protein: CASSPGQGPDTQYF.

V is TRBV6-8 and J is TRBJ2-6; tentatively, D is TRBD2 (5 bases). CDR3 size: 15 residues. Trimming pared 6 bases from V and 4 bases from J, leaving 13 bases between. Germline-derived CDR1 and CDR2 are MNHGY and SAAAGT. CDR3 loop: CASSQRGSGANVLTF. DNA for the CDR3: TGTGCCAGCAGCCAACGGGGATCCGGGGCCAACGTCCTGACTTTC.

The chain carries TRBV19 and TRBJ1-5; 7 bases are shared with TRBD1. The J segment lost 2 bases and the V segment lost 4 bases, leaving 8 bases of the junction unmatched. CDR3 length equals 16 residues. The germline gives CDR1 LNHDA, CDR2 SQIVND (reference sequence). CDR3 region: CASSNGQVGGNQPQHF. The CDR3 nucleotides read TGTGCCAGTAGTAATGGACAGGTGGGGGGCAATCAGCCCCAGCATTTT.

This clone has just a few counts. This chain connects TRBV6-8 to TRBJ1-1, with a weak D call TRBD1 (5 bases). The CDR3 runs 15 residues. V was shortened by 6 bases and J by 2 bases, with 16 bases between the two germline ends. Germline V gene data show CDR1 as MNHGY and CDR2 as SAAAGT. Here the CDR3 reads CASSAWQGANTEAFF. DNA of the CDR3: TGTGCCAGCAGCGCTTGGCAGGGAGCAAACACTGAAGCTTTCTTT.

This clone turned up a few times. The chain links TRBV6-8 to TRBJ2-7, with 9 bases lining up with TRBD1. CDR1 is MNHGY and CDR2 is SAAAGT in the germline V gene. J was trimmed by 3 bases and V by 4 bases; bases with no gene match: 13. The CDR3 contains 17 residues. The CDR3 region has the DNA TGTGCCAGCAGTTCCGATCACAGGGGGCGGGGGTACTACGAGCAGTACTTC. Translated, it gives CASSSDHRGRGYYEQYF.

This chain uses TRBV30 with TRBJ1-1; 8 bases map to TRBD1. Germline-derived CDR1 and CDR2 are GTSNPN and SVGIG (reference sequence). V lost 1 base, J lost 0 bases, and 7 bases stayed unmatched. The CDR3 runs 16 residues. The CDR3 DNA reads TGTGCCTGGAGTGGGGGGGTGACAGGGGTGAACACTGAAGCTTTCTTT. It translates to CAWSGGVTGVNTEAFF.

The chain links TRBV29-1 to TRBJ2-5, with D perhaps matching TRBD2 (6 bases). Per germline, CDR1 SQVTM and CDR2 ANQGSEA. Between the trimmed V and J ends, which lost 8 bases and 5 bases, there was a span of 18 bases. This CDR3 has 13 amino acids. The CDR3 coding sequence is TGCAGCCTCCGTGGAGGGACGGGGGAGACCCAGTACTTC. Amino acid sequence: CSLRGGTGETQYF.

In its sample, this clone ranks as medium-sized. The chain has TRBV9 and TRBJ1-2; 9 nucleotides match TRBD1. The ends lost 0 bases at V and 0 bases at J; junction bases unmatched: 0. CDR1 and CDR2 from the germline V gene are SGDLS and YYNGEE. The CDR3 extends over 15 amino acids. CDR3 coding DNA: TGTGCCAGCAGCGTAGGGACAGGGGCTAACTATGGCTACACCTTC. Translated, it gives CASSVGTGANYGYTF.

This rearrangement joins TRBV10-2 to TRBJ2-1, with D unresolved. The ends were cut back, 2 bases at V and 6 bases at J, with 8 bases in the middle. The CDR3 is 13 amino acids. The germline V gene encodes CDR1 WSHSY and CDR2 SAAADI. In nucleotides, the CDR3 is TGCGCCAGCAGTGAGGGACGTTTCAATGAGCAGTTCTTC. It codes for CASSEGRFNEQFF.

A few counts support this clone. The rearrangement uses TRBV9 and TRBJ1-6; no definite D call. V was clipped by 4 bases and J by 8 bases, with 22 bases between them. Germline CDR1 and CDR2: SGDLS and YYNGEE. This CDR3 region has 17 residues. The CDR3 is CASSTSSRAENYSPLHF. The DNA for the CDR3 is TGTGCCAGCAGCACCTCCTCTCGGGCAGAGAATTATTCACCCCTCCACTTT.

This clone was counted between two and nine times. This sequence joins TRBV11-3 and TRBJ1-1; D call uncertain. V was trimmed by 6 bases and J by 1 base, leaving 18 bases between them. Germline loops: CDR1 SGHNT, CDR2 YENEEA. The CDR3 runs to 16 residues. CDR3 in amino acids: CASRDPIWQPNTEAFF. The CDR3 DNA reads as TGTGCCAGCAGGGACCCGATTTGGCAGCCGAACACTGAAGCTTTCTTT.

By its share, this clone is large. The CDR3 is CASINSGGTDNSNQPQHF. CDR3 DNA: TGTGCCAGTATTAATAGTGGAGGGACAGACAATAGCAATCAGCCCCAGCATTTT. V gene TRBV19 combines with J gene TRBJ1-5, with 7 nucleotides matching TRBD1. J was trimmed by 0 bases and V by 7 bases; bases with no gene match: 15. Germline V CDR1 and CDR2: LNHDA, SQIVND (reference sequence). The CDR3 sequence is 18 residues long.

This chain uses TRBV6-8 with TRBJ1-5, with D perhaps TRBD1 (5 bases). The V end lost 9 bases, the J end lost 1 base, and 13 bases lay between the germline ends. Germline lookup yields CDR1 MNHGY and CDR2 SAAAGT. There are 14 residues in the CDR3. The DNA for the CDR3 is TGTGCCAGTCGCGCAGGGTTAAGCAATCAGCCCCAGCATTTT. Protein product: CASRAGLSNQPQHF.

V is TRBV4-1 and J is TRBJ1-1; TRBD1 matches 7 bases. J gave up 4 bases and V 0 bases, and 5 bases lay outside the gene matches. This CDR3 comprises 15 residues. Germline CDR1 reads MGHRA; CDR2 reads YSYEKL. CDR3 amino acids: CASSQDYRGGTEAFF. The CDR3 DNA reads TGCGCCAGCAGCCAAGATTACAGGGGCGGCACTGAAGCTTTCTTT.

The chain has TRBV6-8 and TRBJ2-2; 9 nucleotides match TRBD1. The CDR3 loop spans 12 amino acids. V was pared by 10 bases and J by 9 bases, with 6 bases of the junction left unmatched. The V gene's germline CDR1 is MNHGY and CDR2 SAAAGT. The CDR3 sequence: CATTGGQWELFF. In nucleotides, the CDR3 is TGTGCCACCACAGGGGGCCAATGGGAGCTGTTTTTT.

V gene TRBV28 combines with J gene TRBJ2-7; D unclear. In germline, CDR1 is MDHEN, CDR2 SYDVKM. V lost 3 bases to trimming and J lost 3 bases, with 9 bases between them. The length of the CDR3 is 13 residues. CDR3 DNA: TGTGCCAGCAGTTTTCCGGGCCACTACGAGCAGTACTTC. It yields the protein CASSFPGHYEQYF.

This clone was detected a few times. V usage is TRBV11-3 and J usage is TRBJ2-7; 15 bases line up with TRBD2. The CDR3 contains 16 residues. Germline CDR1 is SGHNT and CDR2 is YENEEA. The V gene end was trimmed by 1 base and the J gene end by 7 bases; junction bases not matched to a gene: 5. This chain's CDR3 is CASSLGGTSGRWEQYF. The CDR3 bases are TGTGCCAGCAGCTTAGGGGGGACTAGCGGGAGGTGGGAGCAGTACTTC.

The table lists this clone with a count of one. CDR3 bases: TGCGCCAGCAGTCAAACCCGACTCAACGAGCAGTACTTC. This gives the protein CASSQTRLNEQYF. V usage is TRBV23-1 and J usage is TRBJ2-7; D not resolved. TRBV23-1 is an open reading frame, and its role is uncertain. The CDR3 is 13 amino acids. Trimming left V 2 bases short and J 5 bases short, with 10 bases between.

The rearrangement joins TRBV28 to TRBJ2-2; 10 bases agree with TRBD2. Trimming at V came to 6 bases and at J to 7 bases, leaving 11 bases not matched to a gene. The CDR3 spans 16 residues. Looked up from germline, CDR1 is MDHEN and CDR2 is SYDVKM. The CDR3 region is CASSPQREGLIGELFF. In DNA, the CDR3 is TGTGCCAGCAGCCCTCAGCGGGAGGGCCTCATCGGGGAGCTGTTTTTT.

This sequence joins TRBV19 and TRBJ2-1, with D maybe TRBD2 (7 bases). Germline V lookup: CDR1 LNHDA, CDR2 SQIVND (reference sequence). The CDR3 runs to 13 residues. The V gene lost 4 bases and the J gene lost 9 bases, with 13 bases spanning the gap. In nucleotides, the CDR3 is TGTGCCAGTAGTAGCCATGGGGGGGCTGAGCAGTTCTTC. Its protein is CASSSHGGAEQFF.

This chain uses TRBV11-3 with TRBJ2-7; no clear D. Germline CDR1 reads SGHNT; CDR2 reads YENEEA. The CDR3 is 15 residues long. Trimming took off 3 bases at V and 7 bases at J, with 19 bases between the two ends. The CDR3 nucleotides are TGTGCCAGCAGCTTGCCAAACGGAAATCCGCGGGAGCAGTACTTC. The encoded protein is CASSLPNGNPREQYF.

The chain carries TRBV19 and TRBJ2-1; a weak D match, TRBD2 (6 bases). Trimming took 5 bases from V and 3 from J, leaving 14 bases between them. The CDR3 contains 15 residues. Germline V gene lookup returns CDR1 LNHDA and CDR2 SQIVND (reference sequence). CDR3 loop: CASSWEAGIYNEQFF. The CDR3 coding sequence is TGTGCCAGTAGTTGGGAGGCAGGAATCTACAATGAGCAGTTCTTC.

This clone was observed a handful of times. The chain uses TRBV23-1 and TRBJ2-1; the D gene is possibly TRBD1 (6 bases). TRBV23-1 is an open reading frame whose function is uncertain. The CDR3 sequence is 16 residues long. V shed 6 bases and J shed 7 bases, with 22 bases lying between them. For the CDR3, the DNA is TGCGCCAGCAGCCCCGAGGGGTCACAGGGATATAATGAGCAGTTCTTC. It yields the protein CASSPEGSQGYNEQFF.

This clone is labeled medium-sized. The chain has TRBV2 and TRBJ2-7; 9 positions match TRBD2. This CDR3 contains 15 residues. Germline CDR1 SNHLY, CDR2 FYNNEI. The V and J ends lost 0 bases and 2 bases, in that order; junction bases with no gene match: 2. CDR3 sequence reads: CASSEAAGGPYEQYF. As DNA, the CDR3 is TGTGCCAGCAGTGAAGCGGCGGGGGGGCCCTACGAGCAGTACTTC.

This clone is hyperexpanded by share. The V and J genes are TRBV28 and TRBJ1-4; perhaps TRBD1 as D (6 bases). Germline CDR1 and CDR2: MDHEN and SYDVKM. The CDR3 sequence is 16 residues long. The germline V and J ends were trimmed by 1 base and 8 bases, with 17 bases remaining between them. CDR3 DNA: TGTGCCAGCAGTTTATTCGTTAGGGGGGGAGACGAAAAACTGTTTTTT. This sequence encodes CASSLFVRGGDEKLFF. Variable domain in full (rest from reference TRBV28 and TRBJ1-4): DVKVTQSSRYLVKRTGEKVFLECVQDMDHENMFWYRQDPGLGLRLIYFSYDVKMKEKGDIPEGYSVSREKKERFSLILESASTNQTSMYLCASSLFVRGGDEKLFFGSGTQLSVL.